This is a list of T cell receptor beta chains from one sample in a study of blood T cell repertoires in COVID-19. TCRdb's table, derived via immunoSEQ multiplex PCR, lists solely in-frame clones and lacks some. This sample has around 400,000 clones, with roughly 84% found just once. Sequencing input: PBMCs or T cells enriched from blood (not recorded which). These receptors came from a woman aged 18-29 years who had been exposed to COVID-19. CDR3s leave out the opening cysteine and the closing phenylalanine or tryptophan. Fields, in order: CDR3 length, V gene, J gene, CDR3 protein.

12	TRBV5-6	TRBJ1-5	ASSLVRGNQPQH
17	TRBV21-1	TRBJ2-4	ASSKKSPGQGLAKNIQY
10	TRBV28	TRBJ2-7	ASSYEVDEQY
14	TRBV2	TRBJ1-4	ASSQQGARGGEKLF
14	TRBV5-1	TRBJ2-2	ASSHEESANTGELF
11	TRBV2	TRBJ2-7	ASSEFPRGRQY
14	TRBV30	TRBJ1-6	AWSVGWGTGGSPLH
9	TRBV15	TRBJ2-1	ATSTYNEQF
14	TRBV5-5	TRBJ2-7	ASSAVFQFGAYEQY
12	TRBV5-1	TRBJ2-7	ASGAGQGYYEQY
14	TRBV28	TRBJ2-7	ASSLWGTGNSYEQY
12	TRBV7-9	TRBJ1-2	ASSLVWGRDGYT
14	TRBV18	TRBJ2-3	ASSPQRGRYTDTQY
15	TRBV7-8	TRBJ1-1	ASSPGRGASLYEKAF
13	TRBV5-1	TRBJ1-4	ASSSSVATNEKLF
13	TRBV6-5	TRBJ2-1	ASSPGTSGRAWEF
12	TRBV11-2	TRBJ2-7	ASSPAAESYEQY
9	TRBV10-1	TRBJ1-1	ASNRGTEAF
14	TRBV5-5	TRBJ2-3	ASSSQPGQGGDTQY
12	TRBV7-6	TRBJ2-3	ASSADSSTDTQY
12	TRBV30	TRBJ1-3	AWTLKSSGNTIY
14	TRBV5-1	TRBJ1-6	ASSGNAGGRGSPLH
13	TRBV3-1/TRBV3-2	TRBJ2-7	ASSLESGMRYEQY
14	TRBV28	TRBJ1-4	ASRNTGRGMDEKLF
12	TRBV5-1	TRBJ2-7	ASRDRGGSYEQY
14	TRBV5-1	TRBJ2-7	ASSLAPASRDYEQY
13	TRBV11-3	TRBJ2-2	ASSLGTGFTGELF
12	TRBV2	TRBJ2-2	ASKQGVNTGELF
15	TRBV3-1/TRBV3-2	TRBJ2-7	ASSRSGLAGGLYEQY
12	TRBV13	TRBJ2-7	ASSPGQGAKEQY
14	TRBV13	TRBJ1-5	ASSHPTTVKCQPQH
14	TRBV2	TRBJ1-6	ASSHRGSSYNSPLH
16	TRBV11-2	TRBJ1-1	ASSERGDRGRTNTEAF
11	TRBV28	TRBJ1-2	ASSKGADYGYT
16	TRBV6-1	TRBJ1-3	ASSVRVAGGGSGNTIY
12	TRBV28	TRBJ2-3	ASSRAGTGRTQY
12	TRBV19	TRBJ1-2	ASSASQGAGGYT
10	TRBV6-5	TRBJ2-7	ASGQGLGEQY
15	TRBV18	TRBJ1-2	ASSPPGTDQRSYGYT
13	TRBV13	TRBJ1-1	ASSATGGAVTEAF
13	TRBV7-2	TRBJ2-2	ASSLNQGARGELF
14	TRBV4-2	TRBJ1-5	ASSLGVGQGGQPQH
16	TRBV6-4	TRBJ2-1	ASKTQGPSGRPYNEQF
10	TRBV6-5	TRBJ2-7	ASSYRGYEQY
14	TRBV7-8	TRBJ1-2	ASSLAGDRGNYGYT
13	TRBV7-6	TRBJ2-3	ASSLAGVGTDTQY
14	TRBV19	TRBJ1-5	ASSMAGMYGNQPQH
13	TRBV7-2	TRBJ1-1	ASSKTGMMNTEAF
12	TRBV15	TRBJ1-4	ATSTTGTTGKLF
15	TRBV7-8	TRBJ2-4	ASSSPQGLLAKNIQY
20	TRBV3-1/TRBV3-2	TRBJ2-2	ASSQESWAPPHKLRNTGELF
15	TRBV3-1/TRBV3-2	TRBJ1-3	ASSQVDSLRSGNTIY
14	TRBV10-1	TRBJ2-1	ASSGGDGWRDNEQF
11	TRBV4-1	TRBJ1-1	ASSPTGETEAF
12	TRBV27	TRBJ2-7	ASSLGGPTYEQY
13	TRBV7-2	TRBJ2-3	ASSFSGLGADTQY
12	TRBV4-2	TRBJ2-7	ASSQGSGGREQY
13	TRBV28	TRBJ1-3	ASTPQGLWGNTIY
15	TRBV30	TRBJ2-4	AWSEGQGTRAKNIQY